What follows is one TCR beta chain and its context. Its antigen is unknown. This record comes from a study of cytomegalovirus exposure and HLA in healthy donors. Study-wide points: According to the study, about 180 TCR beta chains were cytomegalovirus-associated. Both high specificity and high sensitivity reportedly marked the classifier's diagnosis of cytomegalovirus status.

Sequencing was performed with immunoSEQ multiplex PCR; in TCRdb, only in-frame clones are kept and a portion is missing. Of roughly 80,000 clones in the sample, around 94% are singletons; the top ten hold approximately 0.69%. Germline V gene sequence: CDR1 SGHAT, CDR2 FQDESV (reference sequence). This CDR3 is built from 13 residues. V lost 3 bases and J 4 bases, leaving 10 bases between the germline ends. It was the approximately 120-subject validation cohort, separate from the roughly 700-subject first cohort, to which the donors belonged. Sequences were obtained from PBMCs. The V call is TRBV11-1, the J call TRBJ2-7; D not resolved. This sequence was found in a man younger than 35 in good health and CMV-seronegative. The CDR3 loop is CASSLTESYEQYF. The CDR3 nucleotides are TGTGCCAGCAGCTTGACTGAATCTTACGAGCAGTACTTC.